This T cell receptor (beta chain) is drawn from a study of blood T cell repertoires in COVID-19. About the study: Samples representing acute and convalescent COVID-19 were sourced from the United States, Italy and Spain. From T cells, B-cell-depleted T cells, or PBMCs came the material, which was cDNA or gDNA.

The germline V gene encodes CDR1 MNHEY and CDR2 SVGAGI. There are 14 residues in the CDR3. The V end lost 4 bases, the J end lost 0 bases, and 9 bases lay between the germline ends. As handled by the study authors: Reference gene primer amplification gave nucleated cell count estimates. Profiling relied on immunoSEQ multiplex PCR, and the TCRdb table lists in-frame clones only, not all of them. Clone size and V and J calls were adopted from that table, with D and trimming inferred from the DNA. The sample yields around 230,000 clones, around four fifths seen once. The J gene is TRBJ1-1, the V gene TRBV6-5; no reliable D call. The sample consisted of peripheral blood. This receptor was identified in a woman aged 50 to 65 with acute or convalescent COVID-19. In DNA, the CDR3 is TGTGCCAGCAGTTTCGACACCATGAACACTGAAGCTTTCTTT. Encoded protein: CASSFDTMNTEAFF.